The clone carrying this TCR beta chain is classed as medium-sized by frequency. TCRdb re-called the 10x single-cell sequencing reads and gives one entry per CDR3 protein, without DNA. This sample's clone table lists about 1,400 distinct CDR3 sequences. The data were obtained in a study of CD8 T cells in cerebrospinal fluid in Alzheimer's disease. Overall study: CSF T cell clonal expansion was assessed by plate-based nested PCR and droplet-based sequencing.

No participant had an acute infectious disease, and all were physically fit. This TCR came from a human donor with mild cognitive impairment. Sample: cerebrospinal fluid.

The CDR3 is CAGGLAHYEQYF. The chain employs TRBV10-1 and TRBJ2-7; TCRdb lists TRBD2, though no DNA is available to test this call. The V gene's germline CDR1 is WNHNN and CDR2 SYGVQD (reference sequence). The CDR3 is 12 residues long.